A single sample gave rise to the 19 T cell receptor beta chains below, sequenced in a study of T cells after posttransplantation cyclophosphamide. This table comes from immunoSEQ multiplex PCR, and its TCRdb copy is limited to in-frame clones, with some not included. Counted here are over 20,000 clones, 65% to 90% occurring once; the ten biggest clones make up about 2%. Controls had myeloablative marrow grafts with methotrexate and calcineurin inhibitor, sampled at 1 year. This specimen consisted of PBMCs, obtained about 360 days after allogeneic stem cell transplant with calcineurin inhibitor and methotrexate. Receptors originate from a female patient aged 30-39 years who received an allogeneic stem cell transplant from an unrelated donor, was CMV-positive, and had acute and chronic GVHD. Part of the T cell pool may stem from the graft donor.

V usage is TRBV11-2 and J usage is TRBJ1-2; D ambiguous. The CDR3 contains 11 residues. V shed 5 bases and J shed 8 bases, with 9 bases lying between them. CDR1 is SGHAT and CDR2 is FQNNGV in the germline V gene. CDR3 in amino acids: CASSPGWGYTF. CDR3 sequence (DNA): TGTGCCAGCAGCCCCGGGTGGGGCTACACCTTC. The whole variable domain, filled in from reference TRBV11-2 and TRBJ1-2, reads EAGVAQSPRYKIIEKRQSVAFWCNPISGHATLYWYQQILGQGPKLLIQFQNNGVVDDSQLPKDRFSAERLKGVDSTLKIQPAKLEDSAVYLCASSPGWGYTFGSGTRLTVV.

The chain combines TRBV28 with TRBJ2-7; TRBD1 matches at 7 bases. The V and J ends lost 8 bases and 3 bases, in that order; junction bases with no gene match: 4. Germline lookup yields CDR1 MDHEN and CDR2 SYDVKM. CDR3 length equals 12 residues. Written as DNA, the CDR3 is TGTGCCAGCTGGGACAGATTCTACGAGCAGTACTTC. This gives the protein CASWDRFYEQYF.

The V call is TRBV7-9, the J call TRBJ1-1; D possibly corresponds to TRBD1 (6 bases). The germline CDR1 and CDR2 sequences are SEHNR and FQNEAQ (reference sequence). The CDR3 consists of 17 residues. Between the trimmed V and J ends, which lost 1 base and 9 bases, there was a span of 24 bases. In DNA form, the CDR3 reads TGTGCCAGCAGCTTAGGGTCTGATACAGGGAGGGGTGGTAAAGCTTTCTTT. It specifies CASSLGSDTGRGGKAFF.

In this sample, this clone turned up once. The chain employs TRBV6-5 and TRBJ1-2, with TRBD1 identical over 12 bases. This CDR3 is built from 16 residues. Germline CDR1 and CDR2: MNHEY and SVGAGI. The trim removed 0 bases at V and 8 bases at J, leaving 7 bases unmatched. CDR3 in amino acids: CASSYSGTGGNGGYTF. CDR3 nucleotides: TGTGCCAGCAGTTACTCGGGGACAGGGGGCAACGGAGGCTACACCTTC.

V is TRBV9 and J is TRBJ1-3; D possibly corresponds to TRBD1 (5 bases). Germline V gene lookup returns CDR1 SGDLS and CDR2 YYNGEE. V was pared by 3 bases and J by 3 bases, with 10 bases between. The CDR3 covers 14 residues. The DNA of the CDR3 is TGTGCCAGCAGCGGCGGGAGGGGTGGAAACACCATATATTTT. Translating gives CASSGGRGGNTIYF.

The V call is TRBV4-1, the J call TRBJ1-5, with TRBD1 matching over 7 bases. V lost 7 bases, J lost 4 bases, and 16 bases stayed unmatched. From germline, CDR1 is MGHRA and CDR2 YSYEKL. There are 17 residues in the CDR3. The CDR3 nucleotides are TGCGCCAGCACGCGAAGTCAGGGGGTAGGGGAGAATCAGCCCCAGCATTTT. This encodes CASTRSQGVGENQPQHF.

This chain joins TRBV5-1 and TRBJ1-6; TRBD1 might be the D (5 bases). The ends were cut back, 1 base at V and 7 bases at J, with 18 bases in the middle. Germline V lookup: CDR1 SGHRS, CDR2 YFSETQ. The CDR3 is made up of 17 amino acids. The DNA for the CDR3 is TGCGCCAGCAGCTTGTCAGGGCGACAGACTCAAAATTCACCCCTCCACTTT. Translating gives CASSLSGRQTQNSPLHF.

The gene calls are TRBV9 and TRBJ1-1; the match to TRBD1 covers 10 bases. V was pared by 3 bases and J by 3 bases, with 5 bases of the junction left unmatched. This CDR3 contains 15 residues. The germline CDR1 and CDR2 sequences are SGDLS and YYNGEE. The chain's CDR3 is CASSAWTGGYTEAFF. The CDR3 region has the DNA TGTGCCAGCAGCGCTTGGACAGGGGGTTACACTGAAGCTTTCTTT.

The chain recombines TRBV10-3 with TRBJ2-1; D remains unclear. CDR1 is ENHRY and CDR2 is SYGVKD in the germline V gene. Deletions cut 7 bases from V and 3 bases from J, with 13 bases between. The CDR3 has 14 amino acids. This chain's CDR3 is CAITPAPDYNEQFF. The CDR3 DNA reads as TGTGCCATCACCCCAGCGCCGGACTACAATGAGCAGTTCTTC.

The table lists this clone with a count of one. The chain recombines TRBV29-1 with TRBJ2-5; weak D call: TRBD1 (6 bases). Germline loops: CDR1 SQVTM, CDR2 ANQGSEA. CDR3 length: 12 residues. V lost 7 bases and J 3 bases, leaving 12 bases between the germline ends. CDR3 DNA: TGCAGCGCGAATTCAGGGGAAGAGACCCAGTACTTC. Its protein is CSANSGEETQYF.

The genes are TRBV9 and TRBJ1-1, with 10 nucleotides matching TRBD1. V trimming: 4 bases; J trimming: 8 bases; junction bases outside the gene matches: 20. Germline-derived CDR1 and CDR2 are SGDLS and YYNGEE. The CDR3 is 18 residues long. As DNA, the CDR3 is TGTGCCAGCAGCACCGGGATGACAGGGGGCGCGACTACCACCGAAGCTTTCTTT. It codes for CASSTGMTGGATTTEAFF.

The table lists this clone with a few counts. The rearrangement links TRBV5-8 to TRBJ2-5, with 7 bases matching TRBD1. Germline trimming cut 6 bases from V and 5 bases from J; bases unmatched to any gene: 10. The germline V gene encodes CDR1 SGHTS and CDR2 YDEGEE. The CDR3 is made up of 14 amino acids. The CDR3 protein is CASTISGQMETQYF. As DNA, the CDR3 is TGTGCCAGCACCATATCGGGACAGATGGAGACCCAGTACTTC. The variable domain in full, completed from reference TRBV5-8 and TRBJ2-5, reads EAGVTQSPTHLIKTRGQQATLRCSPISGHTSVYWYQQALGLGLQFLLWYDEGEERNRGNFPPRFSGRQFPNYSSELNVNALELEDSALYLCASTISGQMETQYFGPGTRLLVL.

The CDR3 protein is CASSLSQTQGMKSQETQYF. The CDR3 DNA sequence: TGCGCCAGCAGCTTGTCCCAAACACAGGGGATGAAAAGCCAAGAGACCCAGTACTTC. J is TRBJ2-5 and V is TRBV5-1; 7 bases map to TRBD1. CDR1 and CDR2 from the germline V gene are SGHRS and YFSETQ. V was clipped by 1 base and J by 1 base; unmatched bases: 16. The CDR3 runs to 19 residues.

Only one count was recorded for this clone. The rearrangement joins TRBV6-1 to TRBJ1-5, with 8 positions matching TRBD1. V trimming: 6 bases; J trimming: 5 bases; junction bases outside the gene matches: 9. There are 15 residues in the CDR3. Germline CDR1 MNHNS, CDR2 SASEGT. The CDR3 reads CASRLNRGEDQPQHF. The CDR3 DNA follows: TGTGCCAGCAGATTAAACAGGGGGGAAGATCAGCCCCAGCATTTT.

J is TRBJ1-2 and V is TRBV29-1; D gene unclear. Looked up from germline, CDR1 is SQVTM and CDR2 is ANQGSEA. The CDR3 runs 10 residues. Trimming stripped 6 bases from V and 7 bases from J, with 9 bases between. The CDR3 bases are TGCAGCGTCGGAGAGGGTGGCTACACCTTC. Its translation: CSVGEGGYTF.

Comment on this clone: At the DNA level, this CDR3 is encoded by other sequences in the same sample as well. The chain couples TRBV5-1 to TRBJ2-5; 10 bases fit TRBD2. The CDR3 spans 14 residues. Germline V CDR1 and CDR2: SGHRS, YFSETQ. Losses at the gene ends were 1 base for V and 3 bases for J; bases not matched to a gene: 0. The CDR3 nucleotides are TGCGCCAGCAGCTTGAGCGGGAGGGAAGAGACCCAGTACTTC. Its protein product is CASSLSGREETQYF.

This chain links TRBV2 with TRBJ2-3; 9 nucleotides line up with TRBD2. V shed 10 bases, J shed 8 bases, and the junction held 10 bases outside the gene matches. Germline V gene sequence: CDR1 SNHLY, CDR2 FYNNEI. The CDR3 has 13 amino acids. CDR3 coding DNA: TGTGCCACCGAAGCGGGAGGCGTGGGTACGCAGTATTTT. It translates to CATEAGGVGTQYF.

This chain joins TRBV5-1 and TRBJ2-1; weak D call: TRBD1 (6 bases). Germline V gives CDR1 SGHRS, CDR2 YFSETQ. The CDR3 has 16 residues. Between the trimmed V and J ends, which lost 3 bases and 3 bases, there was a span of 16 bases. CDR3 residues: CASSSASAGDYNEQFF. In nucleotides, the CDR3 is TGCGCCAGCAGCTCGGCCAGCGCAGGGGACTACAATGAGCAGTTCTTC.

The rearrangement uses TRBV6-5 and TRBJ2-7, with D possibly TRBD1 on 6 matching bases. The CDR3 spans 14 residues. The V end was cut by 7 bases, the J end by 5 bases, with 18 bases between. Germline V CDR1 and CDR2: MNHEY, SVGAGI. The CDR3 nucleotides read TGTGCCAGCACCACACCCAGGGGAAGAAACGAGCAGTACTTC. This codes for CASTTPRGRNEQYF.